This record concerns one T cell receptor beta chain sequence. This receptor's antigen is unknown. Base quality data are lacking; no much larger clone is found one base away. For repertoire sequencing, the TCR beta CDR3 regions were amplified from RNA transcripts. HTBI primers and the Qiagen OneStep RT-PCR kit were used in a first-round RT-PCR, which was followed by a second-round multiplex PCR, size selection and purification. Libraries were sequenced on an Illumina HiSeq2000 using paired-end 100 bp reads. The paper's data handling went like this. SOAPnuke was used to process the reads, throwing out any read that had adapters, had uncalled bases, had a mean Phred below 15, or lacked an exact constant-primer or identifier match. COPE v1.2.5 was used to merge the high-quality paired reads. Each unique nucleotide sequence was defined as a clonotype, and clonotypes were aligned to IMGT TRB V, D and J references with MiTCR v1.1. The analysis was limited to V-J combinations with a frequency above 0.0001, which together covered 99.2% of repertoires. A TCR clonal expansion and chaos score per V-J combination was defined as the ratio of F50 clonal expansion to chaos observed in the TCRdist matrix. Welch's t-statistics and random forest were used to reduce the features to around 13 V-J combinations, which were then used as input to a naive Bayes classifier. The Morisita-Horn index was used to measure how similar the thyroid and blood repertoires were. TCRdb trimmed the raw reads at Q25, called clones with MiXCR and kept productive beta chains. Records with the same CDR3 protein are collapsed into one entry carrying the most frequent genes and DNA. TCRdb, not the authors, supplied the V and J calls. The sample table contains tens of thousands of distinct CDR3 sequences; only one count was recorded for around 50% of them. Around 6.6% of the sample is held by the ten biggest clonotypes.

This specimen comes from a study of Graves' ophthalmopathy and Graves' hyperthyroidism (dated by TCRdb to 2016 to 2018). Broadly, across the study: Peripheral blood samples were taken at the time of initial diagnosis, before any treatment was given. The study used signatures of the TCR beta repertoire to tell Graves' ophthalmopathy apart from Graves' hyperthyroidism and to predict which patients would progress to ophthalmopathy. In total, approximately 130 blood samples were TCR-sequenced: approximately 42 ophthalmopathy, some 80 hyperthyroidism and about 17 hyperthyroidism-to-ophthalmopathy patients. A discovery set of 95 to 100 patients (roughly 41 ophthalmopathy, about 58 stable hyperthyroidism) was enrolled to explore V-J signatures distinguishing ophthalmopathy from hyperthyroidism. An independent validation cohort comprised roughly 20 hyperthyroidism patients and around 16 patients who later progressed from hyperthyroidism to ophthalmopathy. T-cell repertoires of thyroid tissue and blood were compared in about 6 hyperthyroidism patients. After sampling, hyperthyroidism patients received methimazole starting at 30 mg daily, and ophthalmopathy patients received high-dose intravenous methylprednisolone. Here is what the overall study found, with its caveats: Most of the expanded thyroid clonotypes with a frequency above 0.001 were also detected in blood, and it was suggested that the thyroid immune response may be reflected by blood repertoires. Sample size was not predetermined statistically, and investigators were not blinded to group allocation. The 13-signature model separated ophthalmopathy from stable hyperthyroidism with over 85% sensitivity and roughly 84% specificity in cross-validation, and 80%/75% in the test set. In validation, the model predicted ophthalmopathy progression with 70.59% sensitivity and approximately 72% specificity; roughly 12 predicted patients were CT-confirmed with GO in a median of 6.5 months.

Stable hyperthyroidism was defined as no progression to ophthalmopathy within 18 months of follow-up. Patients with hyperthyroidism were aged 18 to 65 years, had been newly diagnosed, and had a disease duration of less than 2 months. Patients were excluded if they had other autoimmune diseases, uncontrolled infections, pregnancy or lactation. Clinical symptoms, serum thyroxine, TRAb, thyroid ultrasound and orbital computed tomography formed the basis of the diagnosis. PBMCs were isolated from approximately 10 ml of fresh peripheral blood by Ficoll-Paque density gradient centrifugation. Total RNA was extracted with Trizol reagent and quality-checked on an Agilent 2100 Bioanalyzer. The CDR3 goes from the cysteine to the phenylalanine over 12 residues. The CDR3 DNA has 36 bases and is translated from base 1. From the germline V gene (reference sequence), CDR1 is DFQATT and CDR2 is SNEGSKA. The junction shows trimming of 2 bases on V and 10 bases on J, plus 14 bases between the germline ends.

Sequenced sample: peripheral blood. The chain links TRBV20-1 with TRBJ1-1, with an unclear D gene assignment. The receptor's source is an adult woman with stable Graves' hyperthyroidism. The DNA sequence is given as TGCAGTGCTAGAAACCAAGGCGGAGGAGCTTTCTTT. Its translation reads: CSARNQGGGAFF.